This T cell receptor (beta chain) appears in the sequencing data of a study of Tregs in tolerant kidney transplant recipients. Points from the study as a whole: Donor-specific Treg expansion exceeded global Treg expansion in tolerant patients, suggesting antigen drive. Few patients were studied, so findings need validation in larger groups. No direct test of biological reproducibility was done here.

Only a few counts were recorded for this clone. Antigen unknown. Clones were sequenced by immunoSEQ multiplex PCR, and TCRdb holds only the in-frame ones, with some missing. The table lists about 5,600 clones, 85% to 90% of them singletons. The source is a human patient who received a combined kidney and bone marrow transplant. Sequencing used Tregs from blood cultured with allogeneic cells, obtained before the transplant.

The CDR3 loop reads CASSVGGAGASYEQYF. In nucleotides, the CDR3 is TGTGCCAGCAGCGTAGGGGGGGCGGGAGCCTCCTACGAGCAGTACTTC. The rearrangement joins TRBV9 to TRBJ2-7, with a possible D match to TRBD2 (7 bases). The CDR3 extends over 16 amino acids. Germline loops: CDR1 SGDLS, CDR2 YYNGEE. Trimming shortened V by 0 bases and J by 0 bases, and 13 bases separated the two germline ends.